The next 26 T cell receptor beta chains were all read from a single sample in a study of cytomegalovirus exposure and HLA in healthy donors. The PCR was carried out with 60 Vbeta primers and 13 Jbeta primers. Measured with immunoSEQ multiplex PCR; TCRdb has only the in-frame clones, and not every one. The profile shows fewer than 200,000 clones, around 75% of them singletons. The specimen sequenced was PBMCs. These receptors were collected from a woman aged 25 to 39 in good health and CMV-seronegative.

The rearrangement links TRBV5-1 to TRBJ1-2, with D possibly TRBD1 on 5 matching bases. The CDR3 is 17 amino acids. Germline V gene data show CDR1 as SGHRS and CDR2 as YFSETQ. V lost 0 bases and J 4 bases, leaving 19 bases between the germline ends. CDR3: CASSLGLRDSSFYGYTF. The CDR3 nucleotides are TGCGCCAGCAGCTTGGGACTCCGGGACTCGTCGTTCTATGGCTACACCTTC.

V is TRBV9 and J is TRBJ2-1; 8 positions agree with TRBD2. Germline V gene data show CDR1 as SGDLS and CDR2 as YYNGEE. V shed 4 bases, J shed 8 bases, and the junction held 8 bases outside the gene matches. The CDR3 is made up of 14 amino acids. Here the CDR3 reads CASSLSGGRDEQFF. CDR3 in DNA: TGTGCCAGCAGCCTAAGCGGGGGCCGGGATGAGCAGTTCTTC.

The chain links TRBV14 to TRBJ2-7; D not resolved. Germline CDR1 is SGHDN and CDR2 is FVKESK. The CDR3 is 12 amino acids. V shed 5 bases and J shed 4 bases, with 9 bases lying between them. The CDR3 loop reads CASSKGRYEQYF. The CDR3 DNA sequence: TGTGCCAGCAGCAAAGGCAGGTACGAGCAGTACTTC.

The chain uses TRBV5-1 and TRBJ2-1, with a possible D match to TRBD2 (5 bases). V gave up 2 bases and J gave up 8 bases, with 8 bases separating them. The CDR3 runs to 12 residues. Looked up from germline, CDR1 is SGHRS and CDR2 is YFSETQ. The CDR3 loop is CASSFTGYEQFF. The CDR3 DNA sequence: TGCGCCAGCAGCTTCACGGGGTATGAGCAGTTCTTC.

V and J are TRBV9 and TRBJ2-1, with 10 bases aligning to TRBD2. Germline V gene sequence: CDR1 SGDLS, CDR2 YYNGEE. The V gene end was trimmed by 0 bases and the J gene end by 7 bases; junction bases not matched to a gene: 28. The length of the CDR3 is 23 residues. CDR3 in DNA: TGTGCCAGCAGCGTAGGGACAGGAAGGTGGCGGACAGGACTAGCGGTGACCTTAAATGAGCAGTTCTTC. It specifies CASSVGTGRWRTGLAVTLNEQFF.

This clone was counted a single time. The chain combines TRBV2 with TRBJ2-7; 9 positions match TRBD2. The CDR3 is made up of 21 amino acids. Per germline, CDR1 SNHLY and CDR2 FYNNEI. J was trimmed by 3 bases and V by 8 bases; bases with no gene match: 29. CDR3 bases: TGTGCCAGCTCCGGGACAGACTTAGCCGGGACTAGCCTCAATCCCTACTACGAGCAGTACTTC. Translated, it gives CASSGTDLAGTSLNPYYEQYF.

This sequence joins TRBV4-2 and TRBJ1-2, with D uncertain. This CDR3 is 18 amino acids long. Germline-derived CDR1 and CDR2 are LGHNA and YNFKEQ. V dropped 0 bases and J dropped 8 bases, with 25 bases sitting between them. The CDR3 is CASSQDWAGSGTYTGYTF. The CDR3 nucleotides read TGTGCCAGCAGCCAAGATTGGGCCGGGAGCGGAACCTATACCGGCTACACCTTC.

The sample holds one count of this clone. The chain carries TRBV11-3 and TRBJ2-5; 8 nucleotides align to TRBD1. The length of the CDR3 is 15 residues. Germline CDR1 SGHNT, CDR2 YENEEA. Losses at the gene ends were 3 bases for V and 2 bases for J; bases not matched to a gene: 5. This CDR3 reads CASSFGQGGQETQYF. The CDR3 nucleotides are TGTGCCAGCAGCTTCGGACAGGGCGGACAAGAGACCCAGTACTTC.

V and J are TRBV10-2 and TRBJ2-3, with TRBD2 as a possible D gene (7 bases). In germline, CDR1 is WSHSY, CDR2 SAAADI. Trimming left V 6 bases short and J 4 bases short, with 11 bases between. The CDR3 covers 13 residues. The CDR3 region has the DNA TGCGCCAGCAGAAGGGGGGGACCAGATACGCAGTATTTT. This encodes CASRRGGPDTQYF.

The chain employs TRBV2 and TRBJ2-2; the D gene could be TRBD1 or TRBD2 (9 bases each). This CDR3 comprises 21 residues. Trimming took 4 bases from V and 9 from J, leaving 36 bases between them. CDR1 is SNHLY and CDR2 is FYNNEI in the germline V gene. DNA of the CDR3: TGTGCCAGCAGTGGGGCACTCGGGACAGGGCAGCGGGAGGCCCCCGGCTGGGAGCTGTTTTTT. This codes for CASSGALGTGQREAPGWELFF.

V is TRBV5-1 and J is TRBJ2-5, with D perhaps matching TRBD1 (6 bases). Germline values: CDR1 SGHRS, CDR2 YFSETQ. V lost 5 bases and J lost 11, with 19 bases in between. This CDR3 region has 13 residues. This CDR3 reads CASRGAGPEEQYF. The CDR3 nucleotides read TGCGCCAGCAGGGGGGCAGGGCCAGAAGAGCAGTACTTC.

This chain joins TRBV15 and TRBJ2-7, with 7 bases identical to TRBD1. Germline CDR1 is LNHNV and CDR2 is YYDKDF (reference sequence). With 4 bases clipped from V and 2 bases from J, the junction kept 20 bases outside the gene matches. This CDR3 comprises 19 residues. The CDR3 here is CATSKPPGQRFPIPYEQYF. The CDR3 DNA sequence: TGTGCCACCAGCAAACCACCGGGACAGCGCTTTCCTATTCCCTACGAGCAGTACTTC.

V is TRBV6-1 and J is TRBJ1-4; 7 bases match TRBD1. CDR1 and CDR2 (germline): MNHNS, SASEGT. Germline trimming cut 6 bases from V and 6 bases from J; bases unmatched to any gene: 7. This CDR3 spans 14 amino acids. CDR3 bases: TGTGCCAGCAGCACTAACAGGGGATATGAAAAACTGTTTTTT. Translated, it gives CASSTNRGYEKLFF.

The CDR3 DNA sequence: TGTGCCAGCAGCTCCCTTTGGACTAGCCTGCTTTACGAGCAGTACTTC. Translating it yields CASSSLWTSLLYEQYF. The chain couples TRBV7-2 to TRBJ2-7; 8 bases are shared with TRBD2. V trimming: 4 bases; J trimming: 4 bases; junction bases outside the gene matches: 12. Germline V gene sequence: CDR1 SGHTA, CDR2 FQGNSA. The CDR3 has 16 amino acids.

The V call is TRBV7-3, the J call TRBJ2-3; 12 nucleotides align to TRBD2. This CDR3 spans 16 amino acids. From germline, CDR1 is SGHTA and CDR2 FQGTGA. Trimming cost V 6 bases and J 3 bases; bases outside gene matches: 7. CDR3 DNA: TGTGCCAGCAGGGCGACTAGCGGGAGAGGTACAGATACGCAGTATTTT. It yields the protein CASRATSGRGTDTQYF.

The chain uses TRBV29-1 and TRBJ1-1; the D gene is possibly TRBD1 (6 bases). CDR1 and CDR2 from the germline V gene are SQVTM and ANQGSEA. The CDR3 length is 14 residues. Trimming pared 6 bases from V and 1 base from J, leaving 15 bases between. For the CDR3, the DNA is TGCAGCGTCCAAAGGGGGGGGACGAACACTGAAGCTTTCTTT. Its translation is CSVQRGGTNTEAFF.

The chain couples TRBV5-5 to TRBJ1-2; unclear D gene. The V gene lost 6 bases and the J gene lost 1 base, with 4 bases spanning the gap. The V gene's germline CDR1 is SGHKS and CDR2 YYEKEE (reference sequence). The CDR3 is 11 amino acids. The CDR3 region has the DNA TGTGCCAGCAACAGTAACTATGGCTACACCTTC. It codes for CASNSNYGYTF. The variable domain in full, completed from reference TRBV5-5 and TRBJ1-2, reads DAGVTQSPTHLIKTRGQQVTLRCSPISGHKSVSWYQQVLGQGPQFIFQYYEKEERGRGNFPDRFSARQFPNYSSELNVNALLLGDSALYLCASNSNYGYTFGSGTRLTVV.

The CDR3 reads CASSSPGGTEAFF. In nucleotides, the CDR3 is TGTGCCAGCAGCTCTCCGGGGGGTACTGAAGCTTTCTTT. J is TRBJ1-1 and V is TRBV7-3; D may be TRBD1 (5 bases). Trimming shortened V by 4 bases and J by 5 bases, and 11 bases separated the two germline ends. Per germline, CDR1 SGHTA and CDR2 FQGTGA. The CDR3 loop spans 13 amino acids.

The chain combines TRBV2 with TRBJ2-7; no reliable D call. Germline assignment: CDR1 SNHLY and CDR2 FYNNEI. With 2 bases removed from V and 7 bases from J, the gap between germline ends came to 15 bases. The CDR3 covers 14 residues. For the CDR3, the DNA is TGTGCCAGCAGTGAAAGATCCCTGCGGTTAGAGCAGTACTTC. It yields the protein CASSERSLRLEQYF.

The gene calls are TRBV7-3 and TRBJ2-1; TRBD1 matches 7 bases. The ends lost 5 bases at V and 7 bases at J; junction bases unmatched: 8. The CDR3 totals 14 residues. Per the germline V gene, CDR1 is SGHTA and CDR2 is FQGTGA. DNA for the CDR3: TGTGCCAGCAGCGTGACAGGGAGCGGAAATGAGCAGTTCTTC. Protein: CASSVTGSGNEQFF.

V gene TRBV5-6 combines with J gene TRBJ2-7; D is ambiguous. The V end was cut by 1 base, the J end by 7 bases, with 6 bases between. CDR3 length equals 11 residues. Germline V gene lookup returns CDR1 SGHDT and CDR2 YYEEEE. The CDR3 reads CASSLRREQYF. CDR3 sequence (DNA): TGTGCCAGCAGCTTGAGGCGGGAGCAGTACTTC.

The J gene is TRBJ1-3, the V gene TRBV9; D remains unclear. CDR1 is SGDLS, CDR2 YYNGEE, per germline. CDR3 length: 15 amino acids. Trimming shortened V by 3 bases and J by 0 bases, and 10 bases separated the two germline ends. The CDR3 coding sequence is TGTGCCAGCAGCGAGTCGACAAACTCTGGAAACACCATATATTTT. It translates to CASSESTNSGNTIYF.

The CDR3 sequence: CASSASTGVLNEKLFF. The CDR3 bases are TGTGCCAGTAGTGCCTCGACAGGGGTCCTTAATGAAAAACTGTTTTTT. This chain uses TRBV19 with TRBJ1-4, with TRBD1 matching 8 bases. The V and J ends lost 5 bases and 4 bases, in that order; junction bases with no gene match: 9. This CDR3 comprises 16 residues. Per germline, CDR1 LNHDA and CDR2 SQIVND (reference sequence). Full variable domain (outside the CDR3, taken from reference TRBV19 and TRBJ1-4): DGGITQSPKYLFRKEGQNVTLSCEQNLNHDAMYWYRQDPGQGLRLIYYSQIVNDFQKGDIAEGYSVSREKKESFPLTVTSAQKNPTAFYLCASSASTGVLNEKLFFGSGTQLSVL.

This clone was counted once. The J gene is TRBJ1-2, the V gene TRBV29-1; 7 bases map to TRBD1. V trimming: 6 bases; J trimming: 7 bases; junction bases outside the gene matches: 8. CDR3 length equals 12 residues. CDR1 SQVTM and CDR2 ANQGSEA come from the germline V gene. CDR3 region: CSVGTDRSGYTF. The DNA of the CDR3 is TGCAGCGTCGGGACAGACCGAAGTGGCTACACCTTC.

The chain is built from TRBV2 and TRBJ2-5, with 7 positions matching TRBD1. The J segment lost 4 bases and the V segment lost 5 bases, leaving 4 bases of the junction unmatched. Per germline, CDR1 SNHLY and CDR2 FYNNEI. CDR3 length equals 13 residues. CDR3 region: CASSRDSVETQYF. For the CDR3, the DNA is TGTGCCAGCAGTAGGGACAGCGTAGAGACCCAGTACTTC. Together with reference TRBV2 and TRBJ2-5, the CDR3 gives the full variable domain: EPEVTQTPSHQVTQMGQEVILRCVPISNHLYFYWYRQILGQKVEFLVSFYNNEISEKSEIFDDQFSVERPDGSNFTLKIRSTKLEDSAMYFCASSRDSVETQYFGPGTRLLVL.

The chain joins TRBV19 to TRBJ2-7; 7 bases fit TRBD2. This CDR3 has 15 residues. J lost 7 bases, V lost 1 base, and 10 bases had no gene match. Per germline, CDR1 LNHDA and CDR2 SQIVND (reference sequence). This CDR3 is CASSIGSRTGGEQYF. CDR3 in DNA: TGTGCCAGTAGTATAGGATCTCGGACCGGGGGGGAGCAGTACTTC. Using reference TRBV19 and TRBJ2-7 for the parts outside the CDR3, the full variable domain is DGGITQSPKYLFRKEGQNVTLSCEQNLNHDAMYWYRQDPGQGLRLIYYSQIVNDFQKGDIAEGYSVSREKKESFPLTVTSAQKNPTAFYLCASSIGSRTGGEQYFGPGTRLTVT.